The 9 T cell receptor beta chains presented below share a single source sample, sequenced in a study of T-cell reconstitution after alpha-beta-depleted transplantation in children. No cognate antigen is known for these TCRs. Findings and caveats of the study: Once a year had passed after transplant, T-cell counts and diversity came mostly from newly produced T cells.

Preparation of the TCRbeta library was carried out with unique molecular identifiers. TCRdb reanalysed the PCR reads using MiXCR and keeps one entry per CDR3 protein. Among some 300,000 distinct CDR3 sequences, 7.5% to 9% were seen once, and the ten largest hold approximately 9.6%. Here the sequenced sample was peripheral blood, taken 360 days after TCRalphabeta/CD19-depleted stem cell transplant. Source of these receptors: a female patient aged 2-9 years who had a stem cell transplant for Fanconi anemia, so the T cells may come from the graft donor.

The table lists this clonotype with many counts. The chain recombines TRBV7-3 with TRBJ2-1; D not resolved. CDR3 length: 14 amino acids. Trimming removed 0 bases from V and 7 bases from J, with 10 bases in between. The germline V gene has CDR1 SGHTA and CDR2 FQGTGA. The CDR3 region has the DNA TGTGCCAGCAGCTTAACGCCGACTCTAAATGAGCAGTTCTTC. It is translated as CASSLTPTLNEQFF.

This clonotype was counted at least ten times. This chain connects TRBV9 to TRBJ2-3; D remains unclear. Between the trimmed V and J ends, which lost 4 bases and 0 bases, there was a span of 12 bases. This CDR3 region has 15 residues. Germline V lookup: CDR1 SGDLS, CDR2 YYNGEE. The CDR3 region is CASSPRHHSTDTQYF. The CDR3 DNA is TGTGCCAGCAGCCCCAGACACCATAGCACAGATACGCAGTATTTT.

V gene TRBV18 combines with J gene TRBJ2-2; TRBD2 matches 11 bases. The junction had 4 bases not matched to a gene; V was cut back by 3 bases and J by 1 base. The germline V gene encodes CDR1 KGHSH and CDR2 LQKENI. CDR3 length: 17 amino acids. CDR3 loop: CASSPSGTSGNTGELFF. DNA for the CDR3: TGTGCCAGCTCACCTTCGGGGACTAGCGGGAACACCGGGGAGCTGTTTTTT.

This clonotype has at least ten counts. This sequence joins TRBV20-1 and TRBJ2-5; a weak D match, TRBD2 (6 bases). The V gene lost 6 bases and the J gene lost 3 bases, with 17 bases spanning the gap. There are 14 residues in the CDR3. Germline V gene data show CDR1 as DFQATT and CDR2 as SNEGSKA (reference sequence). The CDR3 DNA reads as TGCAGTGCCCGCATACTAGCTCTGGAAGAGACCCAGTACTTC. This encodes CSARILALEETQYF.

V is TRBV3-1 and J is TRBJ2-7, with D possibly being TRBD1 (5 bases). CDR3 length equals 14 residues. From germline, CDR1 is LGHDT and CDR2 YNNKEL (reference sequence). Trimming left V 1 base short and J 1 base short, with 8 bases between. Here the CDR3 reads CASSQVAGSYEQYF. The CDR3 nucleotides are TGTGCCAGCAGCCAAGTTGCAGGGTCCTACGAGCAGTACTTC.

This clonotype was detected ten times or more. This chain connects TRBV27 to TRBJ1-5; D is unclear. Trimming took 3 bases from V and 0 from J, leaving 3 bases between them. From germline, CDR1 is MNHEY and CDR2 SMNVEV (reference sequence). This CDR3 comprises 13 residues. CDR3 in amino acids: CASSFSSNQPQHF. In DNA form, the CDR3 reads TGTGCCAGCAGTTTCAGTAGCAATCAGCCCCAGCATTTT.

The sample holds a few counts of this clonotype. CDR3 DNA sequence: TGTGCCAGCAGCCTCAGCTCCGGGGCCGCCCACCAAGAGACCCAGTACTTC. It codes for CASSLSSGAAHQETQYF. The genes are TRBV3-1 and TRBJ2-5; D is tentatively TRBD1 or TRBD2 (5 bases each). This CDR3 comprises 17 residues. Germline V CDR1 and CDR2: LGHDT, YNNKEL (reference sequence). Trimming cost V 4 bases and J 0 bases, with 18 bases left between them.

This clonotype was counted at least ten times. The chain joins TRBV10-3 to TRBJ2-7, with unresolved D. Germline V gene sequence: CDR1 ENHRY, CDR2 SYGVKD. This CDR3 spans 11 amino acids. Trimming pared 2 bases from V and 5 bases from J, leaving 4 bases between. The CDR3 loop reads CAISEGHEQYF. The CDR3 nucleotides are TGTGCCATCAGTGAGGGACACGAGCAGTACTTC.

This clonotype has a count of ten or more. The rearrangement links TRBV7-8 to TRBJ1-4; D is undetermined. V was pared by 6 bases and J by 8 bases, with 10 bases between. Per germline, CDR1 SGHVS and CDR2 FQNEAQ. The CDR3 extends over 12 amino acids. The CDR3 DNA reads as TGTGCCAGCAGTCCAACCCGAGAAAAACTGTTTTTT. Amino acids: CASSPTREKLFF.